The T cell receptor (beta chain) described here comes from a study of human T cells and chemical hapten exposure. Overall study context: The sensitizing agent was 2% DPC, placed on 2 cm by 2 cm of upper inner arm skin.

Regarding time point: patch test 1, 2 weeks after DPC sensitization. Treatment given: therapeutic diphenylcyclopropenone sensitization with weekly scalp DPC. The starting material, unfractionated whole blood, was used for total RNA extraction. This CDR3 spans 14 amino acids. The germline gives CDR1 LNHDA, CDR2 SQIVND (reference sequence). V gave up 5 bases and J gave up 9 bases, with 17 bases separating them. TCRdb recomputed calls from the RACE reads with MiXCR, one row per CDR3 protein. The sample comprises roughly 52,000 distinct CDR3 sequences, 11% of which are singletons, and under 2% rests with the top ten. This clonotype turned up a few times.

The V gene is TRBV19, the J gene TRBJ2-4; possible D gene TRBD1, 6 bases. Source: whole blood, taken in connection with sensitization to the hapten diphenylcyclopropenone (DPC). The TCR was taken from a middle-aged woman with alopecia areata. Some clones in this sample may be carry-over from other donors' samples. The CDR3 nucleotides are TGTGCCAGTAGTGCCACTTACAGGGTGCCCATTCAGTACTTC. Its translation is CASSATYRVPIQYF.